This TCR beta chain was recorded in a study of shared clonotypes between healthy human individuals. As originally analysed: Owing to the provision of junction-only sequences devoid of quality scores by immunoSEQ, filtering differed. Repertoires were generated with immunoSEQ multiplex PCR, while TCRdb's copy carries only in-frame clones and drops some. For V, J and clone size, that table is used; D and trimming come from the DNA. The data contain about 2.1 million clones, just over 90% of them seen just once; the ten biggest clones take up around 1.7%. Per germline, CDR1 SGHNT and CDR2 YYREEE (reference sequence). The CDR3 covers 17 residues. Trimming left V 4 bases short and J 0 bases short, with 19 bases between. The naive CD8 population came from CD45RO-negative cells selected for CCR7, without terminally differentiated effector memory CD45RA+ cells.

Sequenced: naive CD8+ T cells from PBMCs. V is TRBV5-4 and J is TRBJ2-5, with D maybe TRBD2 (6 bases). This TCR derives from a man younger than 35 in good health. Some clones in this sample may be carry-over from other donors' samples. This CDR3 reads CASSREVLLRNQETQYF. CDR3 coding DNA: TGTGCCAGCAGCAGGGAGGTTCTGTTGCGGAACCAAGAGACCCAGTACTTC.